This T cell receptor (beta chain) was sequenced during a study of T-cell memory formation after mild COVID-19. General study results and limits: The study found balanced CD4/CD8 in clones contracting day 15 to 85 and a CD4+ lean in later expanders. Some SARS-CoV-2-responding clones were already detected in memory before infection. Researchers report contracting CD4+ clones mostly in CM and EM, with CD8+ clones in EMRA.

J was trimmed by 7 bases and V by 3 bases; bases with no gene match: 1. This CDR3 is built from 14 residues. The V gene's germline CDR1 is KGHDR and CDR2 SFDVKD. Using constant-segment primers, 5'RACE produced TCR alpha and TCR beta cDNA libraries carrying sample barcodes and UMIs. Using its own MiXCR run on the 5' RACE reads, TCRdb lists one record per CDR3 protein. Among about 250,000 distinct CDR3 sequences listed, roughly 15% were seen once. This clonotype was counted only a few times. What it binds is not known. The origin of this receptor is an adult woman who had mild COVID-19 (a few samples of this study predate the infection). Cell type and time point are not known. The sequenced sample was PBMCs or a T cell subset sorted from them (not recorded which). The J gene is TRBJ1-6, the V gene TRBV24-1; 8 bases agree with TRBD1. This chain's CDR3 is CATSDGQGNSPLHF. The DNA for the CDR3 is TGTGCCACCAGTGATGGACAGGGAAATTCACCCCTCCACTTT.